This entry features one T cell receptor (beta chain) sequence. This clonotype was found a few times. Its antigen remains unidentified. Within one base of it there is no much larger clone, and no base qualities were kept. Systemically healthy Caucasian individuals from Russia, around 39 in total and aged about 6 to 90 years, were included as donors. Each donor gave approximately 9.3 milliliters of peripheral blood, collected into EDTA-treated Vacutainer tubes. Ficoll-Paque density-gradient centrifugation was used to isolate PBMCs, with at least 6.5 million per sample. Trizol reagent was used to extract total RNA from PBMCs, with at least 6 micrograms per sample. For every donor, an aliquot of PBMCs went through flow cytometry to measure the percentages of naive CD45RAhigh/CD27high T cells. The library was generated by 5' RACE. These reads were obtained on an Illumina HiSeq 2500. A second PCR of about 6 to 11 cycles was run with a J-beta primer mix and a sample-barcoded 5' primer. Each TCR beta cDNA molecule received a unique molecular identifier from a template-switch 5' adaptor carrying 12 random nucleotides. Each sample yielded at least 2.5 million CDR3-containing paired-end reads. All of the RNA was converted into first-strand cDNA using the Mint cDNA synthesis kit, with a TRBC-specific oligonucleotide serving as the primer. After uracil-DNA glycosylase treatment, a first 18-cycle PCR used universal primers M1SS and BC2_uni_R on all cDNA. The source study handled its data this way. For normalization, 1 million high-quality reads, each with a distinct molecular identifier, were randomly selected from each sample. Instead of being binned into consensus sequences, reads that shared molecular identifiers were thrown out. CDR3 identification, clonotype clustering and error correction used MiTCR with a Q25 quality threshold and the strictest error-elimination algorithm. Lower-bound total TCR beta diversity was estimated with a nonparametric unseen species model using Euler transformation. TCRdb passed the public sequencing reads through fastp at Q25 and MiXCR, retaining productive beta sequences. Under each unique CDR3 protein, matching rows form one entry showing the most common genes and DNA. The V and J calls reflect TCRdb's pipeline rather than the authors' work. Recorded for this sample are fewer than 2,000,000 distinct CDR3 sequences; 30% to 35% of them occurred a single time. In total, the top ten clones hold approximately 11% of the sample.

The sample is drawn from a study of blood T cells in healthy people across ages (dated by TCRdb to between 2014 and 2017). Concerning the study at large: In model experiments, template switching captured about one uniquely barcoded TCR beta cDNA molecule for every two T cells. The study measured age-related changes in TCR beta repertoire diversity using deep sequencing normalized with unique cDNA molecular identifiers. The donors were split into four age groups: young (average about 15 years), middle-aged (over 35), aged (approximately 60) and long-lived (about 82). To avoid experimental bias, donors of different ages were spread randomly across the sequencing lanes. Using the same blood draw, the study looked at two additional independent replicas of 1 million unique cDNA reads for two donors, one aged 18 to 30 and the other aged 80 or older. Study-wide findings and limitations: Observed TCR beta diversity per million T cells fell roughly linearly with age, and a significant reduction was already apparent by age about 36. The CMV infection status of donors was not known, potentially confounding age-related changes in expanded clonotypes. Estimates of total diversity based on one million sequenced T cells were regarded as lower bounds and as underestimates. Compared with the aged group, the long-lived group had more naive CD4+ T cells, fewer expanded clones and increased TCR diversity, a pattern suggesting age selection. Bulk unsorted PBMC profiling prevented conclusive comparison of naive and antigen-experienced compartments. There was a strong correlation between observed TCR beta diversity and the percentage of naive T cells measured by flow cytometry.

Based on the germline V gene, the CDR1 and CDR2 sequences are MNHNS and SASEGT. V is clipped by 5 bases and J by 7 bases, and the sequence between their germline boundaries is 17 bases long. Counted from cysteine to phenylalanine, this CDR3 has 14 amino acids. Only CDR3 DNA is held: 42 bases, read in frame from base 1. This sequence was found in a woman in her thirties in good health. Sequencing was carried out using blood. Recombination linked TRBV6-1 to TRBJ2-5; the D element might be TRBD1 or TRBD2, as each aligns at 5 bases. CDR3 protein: CASSLDGTGVTQYF. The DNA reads TGTGCCAGCAGTCTAGACGGGACCGGAGTGACCCAGTACTTC.